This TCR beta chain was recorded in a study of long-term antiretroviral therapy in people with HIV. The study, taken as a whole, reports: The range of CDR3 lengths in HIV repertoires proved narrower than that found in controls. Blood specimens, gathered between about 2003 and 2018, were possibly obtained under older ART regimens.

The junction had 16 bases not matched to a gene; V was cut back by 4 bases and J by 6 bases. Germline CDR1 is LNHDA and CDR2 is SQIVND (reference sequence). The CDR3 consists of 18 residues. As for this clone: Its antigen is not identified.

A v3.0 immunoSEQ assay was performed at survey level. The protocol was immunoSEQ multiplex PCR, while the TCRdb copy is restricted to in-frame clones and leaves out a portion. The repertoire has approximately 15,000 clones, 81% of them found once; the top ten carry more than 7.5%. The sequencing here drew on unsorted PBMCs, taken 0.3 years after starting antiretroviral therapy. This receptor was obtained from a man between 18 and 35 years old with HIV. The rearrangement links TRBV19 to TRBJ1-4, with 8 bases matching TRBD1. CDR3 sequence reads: CASSTHRDRRQDHEKLFF. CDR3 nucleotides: TGTGCCAGTAGTACCCACCGGGACAGGAGGCAAGACCATGAAAAACTGTTTTTT.